This entry is about one T cell receptor (beta chain). Looked up from germline, CDR1 is KGHSH and CDR2 is LQKENI. The CDR3 length is 15 residues. Trimming removed 6 bases at V and 2 bases at J, with 15 bases between. The data were taken from a study of blood T cell repertoires in COVID-19. Overall study context: The analysed material was cDNA or gDNA that came from T cells, B-cell-depleted T cells, or PBMCs.

TCRdb keeps only in-frame clones here, not all; method: immunoSEQ multiplex PCR. Of 390,000 or so clones listed, around 87% are singletons. This chain connects TRBV18 to TRBJ2-3; D gene uncertain. The sequence came from a woman aged 25-40 years with COVID-19, enrolled during active disease. Sequenced input: peripheral blood. CDR3 sequence reads: CASSSSQAHTDTQYF. The CDR3 region has the DNA TGTGCCAGCTCGTCGAGTCAGGCCCACACAGATACGCAGTATTTT.